These 5 T cell receptor beta chains came from one sample sequenced in a study of T cell responses to AZD1222 COVID-19 vaccine. Repertoires were generated with immunoSEQ multiplex PCR, while TCRdb's copy carries only in-frame clones and drops some. The table lists tens of thousands of clones, about four fifths of them singletons. The sequences come from peripheral blood, collected on day 0 of AZD1222 vaccination. These receptors were taken from an adult in good health.

The chain recombines TRBV6-6 with TRBJ1-2, with 7 bases matching TRBD1. This CDR3 contains 17 residues. CDR1 is MNHNY and CDR2 is SVGAGI in the germline V gene (reference sequence). Trimming took 5 bases from V and 2 from J; bases not matched to a gene: 14. CDR3 residues: CASSRDLGQILNYGYTF. As DNA, the CDR3 is TGTGCCAGCAGTCGTGACTTGGGACAGATTCTGAACTATGGCTACACCTTC.

This sequence joins TRBV4-1 and TRBJ2-3; 8 bases align to TRBD2. V gave up 1 base and J gave up 7 bases; unmatched junction bases: 13. Germline CDR1 MGHRA, CDR2 YSYEKL. The CDR3 has 17 residues. Written as DNA, the CDR3 is TGCGCCAGCAGCCAAGGCCCTCCCCCGGGGGGGCTAAATACGCAGTATTTT. Translated: CASSQGPPPGGLNTQYF.

The chain links TRBV9 to TRBJ1-6; D remains unclear. Per germline, CDR1 SGDLS and CDR2 YYNGEE. Trimming cost V 4 bases and J 1 base, with 18 bases left between them. CDR3 length equals 18 residues. In nucleotides, the CDR3 is TGTGCCAGCAGCTCCGATTACGGCGGTAGGTCCTATAATTCACCCCTCCACTTT. Translated: CASSSDYGGRSYNSPLHF.

The chain has TRBV6-2 or TRBV6-3 and TRBJ2-3, with TRBD2 matching 8 bases. The CDR3 is made up of 16 amino acids. Trimming took 4 bases from V and 6 from J; bases not matched to a gene: 12. From germline, CDR1 is MNHEY and CDR2 SVGEGT. The chain's CDR3 is CASSSPTGGLWDTQYF. The CDR3 nucleotides read TGTGCCAGCAGTTCCCCCACGGGGGGGCTTTGGGATACGCAGTATTTT.

The V and J genes are TRBV24-1 and TRBJ2-1; maybe TRBD1 (6 bases). This CDR3 is built from 14 residues. Between the trimmed V and J ends, which lost 5 bases and 5 bases, there was a span of 12 bases. CDR1 and CDR2 (germline): KGHDR, SFDVKD. CDR3 sequence: CATSGQDSHNEQFF. The DNA of the CDR3 is TGTGCCACCAGTGGGCAGGACAGCCACAATGAGCAGTTCTTC.